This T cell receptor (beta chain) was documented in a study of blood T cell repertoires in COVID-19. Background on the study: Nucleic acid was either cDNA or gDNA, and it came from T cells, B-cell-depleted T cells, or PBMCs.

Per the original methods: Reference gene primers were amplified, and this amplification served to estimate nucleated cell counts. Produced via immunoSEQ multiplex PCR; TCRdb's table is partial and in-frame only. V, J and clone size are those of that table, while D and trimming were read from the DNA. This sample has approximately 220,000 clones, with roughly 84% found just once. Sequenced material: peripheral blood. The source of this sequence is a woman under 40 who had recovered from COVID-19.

CDR3 sequence (DNA): TGCGCCAGCAGTCAAATGGGGGTGACAGGGTCAGTCTCCTACGAGCAGTACTTC. Translation: CASSQMGVTGSVSYEQYF. V is TRBV23-1 and J is TRBJ2-7; 7 positions match TRBD1. TRBV23-1 is treated as an ORF (open reading frame) with a function not yet certain. The CDR3 sequence is 18 residues long. V shed 2 bases and J 0 bases; nucleotides not matched to a gene: 13.